This is a list of T cell receptor beta chains from one sample in a study of blood T cell repertoires in COVID-19. Libraries were prepared by immunoSEQ multiplex PCR; TCRdb keeps only in-frame clonotypes and omits some of them. In the table there are nearly 100,000 clones, about 88% of which are singletons. The sample comprised peripheral blood. These receptors were collected from a woman aged 55-69 years with acute or convalescent COVID-19. Each CDR3 is given with its conserved first and last residue.

V: TRBV5-5; J: TRBJ1-5; CDR3: CASSLSRGLNQPQHF
V: TRBV7-6; J: TRBJ1-6; CDR3: CASSLVAGEIYSPLHF
V: TRBV14; J: TRBJ2-3; CDR3: CASSQDEAGASTDTQYF
V: TRBV29-1; J: TRBJ2-7; CDR3: CSVGDRMNEQYF
V: TRBV19; J: TRBJ1-6; CDR3: CASSISMGGQGYSPLHF
V: TRBV4-2; J: TRBJ1-1; CDR3: CASSQDLGQGRGGGPEAFF
V: TRBV29-1; J: TRBJ2-3; CDR3: CSGGGPPDTQYF
V: TRBV5-5; J: TRBJ2-3; CDR3: CASSLGSGTDTQYF
V: TRBV20-1; J: TRBJ2-5; CDR3: CSAGLQETQYF
V: TRBV5-1; J: TRBJ1-5; CDR3: CASSPGGGNQPQHF
V: TRBV2; J: TRBJ1-3; CDR3: CASIVGNTIYF
V: TRBV11-2; J: TRBJ1-3; CDR3: CASSLHRGPGNTIYF
V: TRBV11-3; J: TRBJ2-7; CDR3: CASSLTSGAVYEQYF
V: TRBV4-1; J: TRBJ1-4; CDR3: CASSHGTGGGKLFF
V: TRBV21-1; J: TRBJ2-5; CDR3: CASSGTGDGGKTQYF
V: TRBV5-4; J: TRBJ2-5; CDR3: CASSYKPSGGYQETQYF
V: TRBV5-1; J: TRBJ2-3; CDR3: CASSLVRLAGTDTQYF
V: TRBV7-2; J: TRBJ2-1; CDR3: CASSLARTSGSNKQFF
V: TRBV29-1; J: TRBJ2-7; CDR3: CSVGTGYEQYF
V: TRBV5-4; J: TRBJ1-2; CDR3: CASSSDGLGYTF
V: TRBV6-5; J: TRBJ1-2; CDR3: CASNPTGVGYGYTF
V: TRBV10-3; J: TRBJ1-1; CDR3: CAIRTGGSTEAFF
V: TRBV5-1; J: TRBJ2-2; CDR3: CASSFIGVGELFF
V: TRBV10-2; J: TRBJ1-1; CDR3: CASRDWGIMNTEAFF
V: TRBV28; J: TRBJ2-2; CDR3: CATSGGDTGELFF
V: TRBV7-2; J: TRBJ2-1; CDR3: CASSGPAGVGEQFF
V: TRBV6-5; J: TRBJ2-5; CDR3: CASSSGGALETQYF
V: TRBV5-1; J: TRBJ1-4; CDR3: CASSFRQGKEKLFF
V: TRBV10-3; J: TRBJ1-2; CDR3: CAGREVGGYGYTF
V: TRBV4-3; J: TRBJ2-2; CDR3: CASSQAPSSPRELFF
V: TRBV7-9; J: TRBJ2-3; CDR3: CASSLSRDTQYF
V: TRBV6-5; J: TRBJ2-5; CDR3: CASSYSDFQETQYF
V: TRBV7-9; J: TRBJ2-1; CDR3: CASSFGQGAYNEQFF
V: TRBV5-1; J: TRBJ1-5; CDR3: CASSLGTSGQPQHF
V: TRBV18; J: TRBJ1-3; CDR3: CASSPQDGGGNTIYF
V: TRBV6-1; J: TRBJ1-2; CDR3: CASSELSGLGGYTF
V: TRBV6-6; J: TRBJ2-5; CDR3: CASSYAGQGAGETQYF
V: TRBV6-2/TRBV6-3; J: TRBJ1-2; CDR3: CASSRGAALAGYTF
V: TRBV5-1; J: TRBJ2-2; CDR3: CASSLEGGANTGELFF
V: TRBV30; J: TRBJ1-1; CDR3: CAGSRDYNTEAFF
V: TRBV3-1/TRBV3-2; J: TRBJ1-1; CDR3: CASSQDPSRMNTEAFF
V: TRBV25-1; J: TRBJ2-1; CDR3: CASSEPGGSYNEQFF